This TCR beta chain was sequenced in a study of T cell repertoires in cytomegalovirus infection. Using its own MiXCR run on the reads, TCRdb lists one record per CDR3 protein. The top ten hold over 12% of the sample, which has 900,000 to 950,000 distinct CDR3 sequences, more than 25% seen once. The CDR3 contains 19 residues. Trimming stripped 1 base from V and 0 bases from J, with 16 bases between. Germline lookup yields CDR1 MGHDK and CDR2 SYGVNS. Points on this clonotype: Its antigen is still unknown.

Sequencing used cultured CD8+ T cells from PBMCs, obtained from culture after CMV antigen stimulation. This sequence was found in a human donor in good health (CMV status not recorded). Some clones in this sample may be carry-over from other donors' samples. The rearrangement uses TRBV25-1 and TRBJ2-6; D call uncertain. CDR3 sequence: CASSELYPTQRSGANVLTF. For the CDR3, the DNA is TGTGCCAGCAGTGAATTATATCCAACCCAGCGCTCTGGGGCCAACGTCCTGACTTTC.